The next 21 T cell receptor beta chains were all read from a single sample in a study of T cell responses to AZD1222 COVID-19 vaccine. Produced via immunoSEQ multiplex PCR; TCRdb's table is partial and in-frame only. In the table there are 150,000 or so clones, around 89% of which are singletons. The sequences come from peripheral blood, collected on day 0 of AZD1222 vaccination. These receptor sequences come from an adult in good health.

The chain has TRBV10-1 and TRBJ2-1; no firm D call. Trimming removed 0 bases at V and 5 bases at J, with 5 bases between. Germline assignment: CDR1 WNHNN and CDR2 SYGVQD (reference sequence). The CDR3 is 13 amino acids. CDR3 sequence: CASSESINNEQFF. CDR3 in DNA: TGCGCCAGCAGTGAGTCGATTAACAATGAGCAGTTCTTC.

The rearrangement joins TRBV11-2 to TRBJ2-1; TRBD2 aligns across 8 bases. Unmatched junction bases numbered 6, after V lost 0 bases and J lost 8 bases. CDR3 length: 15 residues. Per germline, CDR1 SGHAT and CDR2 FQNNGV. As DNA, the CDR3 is TGTGCCAGCAGCTTAGATGGAGCGGGGGTCGATGAGCAGTTCTTC. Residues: CASSLDGAGVDEQFF.

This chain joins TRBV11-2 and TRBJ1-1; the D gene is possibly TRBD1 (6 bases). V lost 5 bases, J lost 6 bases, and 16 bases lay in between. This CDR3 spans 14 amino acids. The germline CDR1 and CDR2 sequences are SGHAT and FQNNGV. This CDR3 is CASSPAGGAAEAFF. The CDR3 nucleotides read TGTGCCAGCAGCCCTGCGGGGGGGGCGGCTGAAGCTTTCTTT. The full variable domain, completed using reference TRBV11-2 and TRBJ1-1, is EAGVAQSPRYKIIEKRQSVAFWCNPISGHATLYWYQQILGQGPKLLIQFQNNGVVDDSQLPKDRFSAERLKGVDSTLKIQPAKLEDSAVYLCASSPAGGAAEAFFGQGTRLTVV.

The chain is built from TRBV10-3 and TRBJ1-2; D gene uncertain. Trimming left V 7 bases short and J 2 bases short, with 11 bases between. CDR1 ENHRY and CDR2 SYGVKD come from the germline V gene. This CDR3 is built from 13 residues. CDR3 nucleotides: TGTGCCATCAAGGAACAGACCAACTATGGCTACACCTTC. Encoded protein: CAIKEQTNYGYTF.

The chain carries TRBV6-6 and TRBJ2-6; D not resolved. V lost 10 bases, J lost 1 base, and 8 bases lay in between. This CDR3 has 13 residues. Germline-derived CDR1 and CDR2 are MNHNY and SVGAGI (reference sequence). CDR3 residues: CAISKSGANVLTF. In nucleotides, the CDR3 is TGTGCCATCTCGAAGTCTGGGGCCAACGTCCTGACTTTC.

The CDR3 region is CASSLGDNPNTEAFF. The CDR3 bases are TGCGCCAGCAGCTTGGGGGACAACCCGAACACTGAAGCTTTCTTT. This chain joins TRBV5-1 and TRBJ1-1; the D gene is possibly TRBD1 (6 bases). The length of the CDR3 is 15 residues. Germline V gives CDR1 SGHRS, CDR2 YFSETQ. With 0 bases removed from V and 1 base from J, the gap between germline ends came to 10 bases.

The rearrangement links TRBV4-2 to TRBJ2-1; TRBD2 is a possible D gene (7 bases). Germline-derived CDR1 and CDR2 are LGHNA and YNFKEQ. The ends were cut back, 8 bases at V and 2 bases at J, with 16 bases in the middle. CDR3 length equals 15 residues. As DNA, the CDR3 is TGTGCCAGCGGAGAAGGGAGGGGGACCTACAATGAGCAGTTCTTC. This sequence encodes CASGEGRGTYNEQFF.

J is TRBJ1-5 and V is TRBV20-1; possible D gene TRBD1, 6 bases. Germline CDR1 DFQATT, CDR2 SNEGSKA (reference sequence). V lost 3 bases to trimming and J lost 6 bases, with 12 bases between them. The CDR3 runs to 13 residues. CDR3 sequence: CSASGSGAQPQHF. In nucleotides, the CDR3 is TGCAGTGCTAGTGGGTCAGGGGCTCAGCCCCAGCATTTT.

CDR3: CASSSSANYGYTF. The CDR3 DNA is TGTGCCAGCAGTTCCTCAGCTAACTATGGCTACACCTTC. The rearrangement joins TRBV12-3 or TRBV12-4 to TRBJ1-2; D remains ambiguous. The ends were cut back, 4 bases at V and 0 bases at J, with 6 bases in the middle. The CDR3 runs to 13 residues.

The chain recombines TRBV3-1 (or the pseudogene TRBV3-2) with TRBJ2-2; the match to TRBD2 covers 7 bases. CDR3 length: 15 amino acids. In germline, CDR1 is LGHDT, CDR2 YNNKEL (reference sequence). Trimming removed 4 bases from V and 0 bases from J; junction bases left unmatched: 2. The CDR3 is CASSRGTTNTGELFF. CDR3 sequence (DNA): TGTGCCAGCAGCCGAGGGACTACGAACACCGGGGAGCTGTTTTTT.

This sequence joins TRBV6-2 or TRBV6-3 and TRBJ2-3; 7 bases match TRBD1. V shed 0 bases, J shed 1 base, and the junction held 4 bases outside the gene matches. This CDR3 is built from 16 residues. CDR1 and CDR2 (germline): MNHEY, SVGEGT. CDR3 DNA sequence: TGTGCCAGCAGTTACTCGGGACAGATCGGCACAGATACGCAGTATTTT. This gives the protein CASSYSGQIGTDTQYF.

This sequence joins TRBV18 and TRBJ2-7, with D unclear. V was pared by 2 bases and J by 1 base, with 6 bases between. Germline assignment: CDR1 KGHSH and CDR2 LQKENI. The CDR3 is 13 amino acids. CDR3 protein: CASSPGPSYEQYF. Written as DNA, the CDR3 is TGTGCCAGCTCACCAGGACCTTCCTACGAGCAGTACTTC.

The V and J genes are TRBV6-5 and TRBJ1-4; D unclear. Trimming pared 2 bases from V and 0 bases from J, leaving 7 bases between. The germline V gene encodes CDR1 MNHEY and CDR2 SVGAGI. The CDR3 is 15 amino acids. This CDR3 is CASSYDDATNEKLFF. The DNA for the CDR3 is TGTGCCAGCAGTTACGACGACGCAACTAATGAAAAACTGTTTTTT.

The DNA of the CDR3 is TGTGCCAGTAGTATTAGTCCGAGACCTTACGAGCAGTACTTC. This sequence encodes CASSISPRPYEQYF. This chain uses TRBV19 with TRBJ2-7; D gene uncertain. The CDR3 sequence is 14 residues long. Trimming removed 3 bases at V and 4 bases at J, with 13 bases between. CDR1 is LNHDA and CDR2 is SQIVND in the germline V gene (reference sequence).

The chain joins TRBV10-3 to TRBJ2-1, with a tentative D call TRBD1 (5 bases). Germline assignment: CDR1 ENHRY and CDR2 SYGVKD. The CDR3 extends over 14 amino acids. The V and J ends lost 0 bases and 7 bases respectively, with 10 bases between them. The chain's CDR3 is CAISESQGSNEQFF. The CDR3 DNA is TGTGCCATCAGTGAGTCGCAGGGATCAAATGAGCAGTTCTTC.

The CDR3 sequence: CASSYSGDRSPLHF. In nucleotides, the CDR3 is TGTGCCAGCAGTTATTCCGGGGATCGTTCACCCCTCCACTTT. V and J are TRBV6-2 or TRBV6-3 and TRBJ1-6; D gene unclear. This CDR3 is 14 amino acids long. Trimming left V 3 bases short and J 9 bases short, with 12 bases between. The V gene's germline CDR1 is MNHEY and CDR2 SVGEGT.

The DNA for the CDR3 is TGTGCCAGCAGCCCCGATCCGACCTCCTACGAGCAGTACTTC. It specifies CASSPDPTSYEQYF. J is TRBJ2-7 and V is TRBV11-3; D gene unclear. Per the germline V gene, CDR1 is SGHNT and CDR2 is YENEEA. CDR3 size: 14 residues. Trimming pared 5 bases from V and 0 bases from J, leaving 11 bases between. Full variable domain (rest looked up from reference TRBV11-3 and TRBJ2-7): EAGVVQSPRYKIIEKKQPVAFWCNPISGHNTLYWYLQNLGQGPELLIRYENEEAVDDSQLPKDRFSAERLKGVDSTLKIQPAELGDSAVYLCASSPDPTSYEQYFGPGTRLTVT.

CDR3 in amino acids: CASSPGGSSEQYF. The DNA of the CDR3 is TGTGCCAGCAGTCCAGGGGGCAGTTCCGAGCAGTACTTC. The chain combines TRBV12-3 or TRBV12-4 with TRBJ2-7, with TRBD1 matching over 8 bases. V was pared by 5 bases and J by 6 bases, with 6 bases of the junction left unmatched. This CDR3 has 13 amino acids.

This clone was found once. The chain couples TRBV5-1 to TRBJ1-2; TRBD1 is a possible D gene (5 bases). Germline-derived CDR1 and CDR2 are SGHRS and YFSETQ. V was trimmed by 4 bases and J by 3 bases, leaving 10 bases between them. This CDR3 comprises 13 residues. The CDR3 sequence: CASSLDTYYGYTF. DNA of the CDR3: TGCGCCAGCAGCCTGGACACTTACTATGGCTACACCTTC.

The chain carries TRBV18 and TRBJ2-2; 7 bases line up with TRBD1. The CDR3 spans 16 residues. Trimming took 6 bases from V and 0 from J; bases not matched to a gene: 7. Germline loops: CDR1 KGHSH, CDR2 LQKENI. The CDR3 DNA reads TGTGCCAGCTCGCCTTCAGGGGGTCCGAACACCGGGGAGCTGTTTTTT. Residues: CASSPSGGPNTGELFF.

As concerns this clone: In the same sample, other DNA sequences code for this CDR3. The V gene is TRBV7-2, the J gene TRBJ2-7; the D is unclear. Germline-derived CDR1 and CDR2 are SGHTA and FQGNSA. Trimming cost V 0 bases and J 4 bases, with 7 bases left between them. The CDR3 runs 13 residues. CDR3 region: CASSLAKGYEQYF. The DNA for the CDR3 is TGTGCCAGCAGCTTAGCGAAGGGTTACGAGCAGTACTTC.